This passage covers 6 T cell receptor beta chains from one sample sequenced in a study of OX40 agonist ivuxolimab in advanced cancers. Only in-frame clones appear in the TCRdb table, and some are missing; sequencing was by immunoSEQ multiplex PCR. The sample shows 80,000 or so clones, around 85% of them seen only once. The source was CD4+ or CD8+ T cells sorted from blood, collected in a trial of the OX40 agonist ivuxolimab. The receptor source for this set is an adult with an advanced solid tumor such as melanoma, head and neck, liver or kidney cancer.

J is TRBJ1-6 and V is TRBV28; D call uncertain. Germline CDR1 and CDR2: MDHEN and SYDVKM. The CDR3 has 14 amino acids. Trimming took 6 bases from V and 10 from J, leaving 16 bases between them. The CDR3 loop reads CASSVGVVRSPLHF. The CDR3 nucleotides are TGTGCCAGCAGCGTTGGGGTGGTGAGGTCACCCCTCCACTTT.

The CDR3 region is CSPQLGETQYF. The CDR3 bases are TGCAGTCCACAACTCGGAGAGACCCAGTACTTC. V gene TRBV20-1 combines with J gene TRBJ2-5; D not certain. This CDR3 region has 11 residues. The germline CDR1 and CDR2 sequences are DFQATT and SNEGSKA (reference sequence). Between the trimmed V and J ends, which lost 8 bases and 4 bases, there was a span of 11 bases.

The chain links TRBV11-2 to TRBJ2-2; possibly TRBD2 for D (6 bases). The CDR3 has 16 residues. With 3 bases removed from V and 5 bases from J, the gap between germline ends came to 16 bases. Germline CDR1 is SGHAT and CDR2 is FQNNGV. The CDR3 spells CASSFGVGSGTGELFF. Written as DNA, the CDR3 is TGTGCCAGCAGCTTTGGAGTCGGGAGTGGAACCGGGGAGCTGTTTTTT. The full variable domain, its missing parts supplied by reference TRBV11-2 and TRBJ2-2, is EAGVAQSPRYKIIEKRQSVAFWCNPISGHATLYWYQQILGQGPKLLIQFQNNGVVDDSQLPKDRFSAERLKGVDSTLKIQPAKLEDSAVYLCASSFGVGSGTGELFFGEGSRLTVL.

This rearrangement joins TRBV7-2 to TRBJ2-3; D gene unclear. Germline-derived CDR1 and CDR2 are SGHTA and FQGNSA. Trimming took off 2 bases at V and 2 bases at J, with 11 bases between the two ends. The CDR3 consists of 15 residues. CDR3 nucleotides: TGTGCCAGCAGCTTAAACTCCCCACTCACAGATACGCAGTATTTT. Translating gives CASSLNSPLTDTQYF.

The V and J genes are TRBV6-1 and TRBJ2-7, with D possibly matching TRBD1 (6 bases). V was shortened by 6 bases and J by 3 bases, with 15 bases between the two germline ends. The CDR3 loop spans 14 amino acids. Germline CDR1 reads MNHNS; CDR2 reads SASEGT. DNA of the CDR3: TGTGCCAGCAGGCCCGGACAGAGCCTCTACGAGCAGTACTTC. Encoded protein: CASRPGQSLYEQYF.

The V call is TRBV6-1, the J call TRBJ2-7, with D possibly being TRBD2 (8 bases). The CDR3 runs 13 residues. Per the germline V gene, CDR1 is MNHNS and CDR2 is SASEGT. The DNA of the CDR3 is TGTGCCAGCAGTGAAGCGATTGGACGGGAGGGGGCGGTC. This sequence encodes CASSEAIGREGAV.